This record concerns one TCR beta chain sequence. This clonotype is considered medium-sized (0.01 to 0.1%). Its antigen target is currently unknown. The record has no base qualities; no much larger clone is one base away. The germline ends are 10 bases apart after V is trimmed by 4 bases and J by 4 bases. CDR1 and CDR2 were assigned from the germline V gene (reference sequence) as LNHDA and SQIVND. Counted from cysteine to phenylalanine, this CDR3 has 13 amino acids. This entry keeps only the CDR3 DNA: 39 bases, framed from base 1. A multiplex PCR system amplified the TCR beta CDR3 region, with a first 10-cycle round using 32 V-gene forward and 13 J-gene reverse primers. First-round PCR used a QIAGEN Multiplex PCR Kit, and primer sequences were filed in Chinese patent CN105087789A. Illumina universal primers were added in a second PCR round performed with the Phusion High-Fidelity PCR Kit. Paired-end sequencing of TCR libraries was carried out on the Illumina HiSeq X Ten platform at a read length of 151 bp. Concerning the study's data processing: Reads lacking multiplex PCR primers were removed with Cutadapt, read pairs were merged with PEAR, and CDR3 regions were called with MiXCR default settings. Repertoire diversity was assessed by Shannon entropy, and clonality was calculated as one minus the Shannon entropy divided by the ln of the count of productive unique sequences. A clonotype counted as a dominant or high-frequency T-cell clone when its frequency was 0.5% or higher. In TCRdb, the public reads were trimmed at Q25 with fastp and aligned with MiXCR, with productive beta chains retained. Rows with a matching CDR3 protein are joined into one entry that keeps the most common DNA and genes. The V and J calls, along with clone size, are taken from TCRdb and not from the paper's own processing. Counted in this sample were about 3,100 distinct CDR3 sequences; roughly 40% of them appeared once. Of the sample, about a fifth falls within the top ten clones.

For the TCR template, genomic DNA was extracted from bulk tumor tissue, and roughly 600 ng of gDNA was amplified for each sample. During surgery, several biopsies were collected from each primary tumor and placed as far from one another as possible within the tumor mass. The study cohort was described as untreated, and patients were newly diagnosed NSCLC cases undergoing curative surgery. The samples came from under 19 patients with newly diagnosed non-small cell lung cancer who were having surgery intended to be curative. A couple of independent pathologists reviewed the resected tumor masses. Sequencing was performed only on DNA and RNA samples of high quality. This sample was included in a study of immune heterogeneity within non-small cell lung tumors (dated by TCRdb to the late 2010s). Context from the whole study: By histology, the tumors were several squamous cell carcinomas, roughly 11 non-squamous carcinomas and 1 tumor not otherwise specified. To look at intratumoral immune heterogeneity, the study ran whole-exome sequencing, RNA-seq and TCR beta repertoire sequencing on several spatially distinct regions taken from every NSCLC tumor. TCR repertoires were analyzed from around 57 tumor loci of some 15 patients, whereas transcriptome data were available for only 40 or so loci from 12 to 13 patients. Binding of neoantigens to the HLA alleles of each patient was predicted with netMHCpan-3.0 for mutant peptides of 8 to 11 amino acids. On the study overall, not on this receptor specifically: Within a patient, identical dominant CDR3B clonotypes were found to recur across loci, yet unique high-frequency clones were also harbored in different tumor locations. High-frequency TCR beta clonotypes were largely distinct between individual patients. Local tumor mutational burden and local T-cell repertoire clonality had a statistically significant but moderate positive correlation (R roughly 0.3).

The chain is made from TRBV19 and TRBJ1-1; TRBD1 could be the D gene, as 6 bases match. Sequenced sample: lung tumor tissue. The clonotype originates from a woman between 45 and 65 years old with non-small cell lung cancer. Here is the DNA: TGTGCCAGTAGTAGAGGGGGTCTCACTGAAGCTTTCTTT. Translated, it gives CASSRGGLTEAFF.